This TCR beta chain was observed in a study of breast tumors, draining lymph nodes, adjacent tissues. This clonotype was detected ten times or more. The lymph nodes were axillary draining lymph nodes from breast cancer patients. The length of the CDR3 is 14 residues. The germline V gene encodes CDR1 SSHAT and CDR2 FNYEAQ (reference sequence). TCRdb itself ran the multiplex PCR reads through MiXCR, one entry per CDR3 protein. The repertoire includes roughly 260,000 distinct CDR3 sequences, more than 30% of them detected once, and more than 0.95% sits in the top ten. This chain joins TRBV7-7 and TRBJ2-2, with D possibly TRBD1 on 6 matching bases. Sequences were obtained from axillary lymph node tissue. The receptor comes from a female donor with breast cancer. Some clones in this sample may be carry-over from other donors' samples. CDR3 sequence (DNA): TGTGCTAGCGCCCGGGACACTTACACCGGGGAGCTGTTTTTT. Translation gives CASARDTYTGELFF. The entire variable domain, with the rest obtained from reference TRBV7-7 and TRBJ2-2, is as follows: GAGVSQSPRYKVTKRGQDVTLRCDPISSHATLYWYQQALGQGPEFLTYFNYEAQPDKSGLPSDRFSAERPEGSISTLTIQRTEQRDSAMYRCASARDTYTGELFFGEGSRLTVL.